This T cell receptor (beta chain) was retrieved from a study of cytomegalovirus exposure and HLA in healthy donors. Comments on this clone: Its matching antigen is unknown. Because the CDR3's place on the DNA is in doubt, the DNA is left out and the CDR3 is given as listed by TCRdb.

60 Vbeta and 13 Jbeta primers were used in PCR. Assay used: immunoSEQ multiplex PCR; TCRdb lists only in-frame clones, some missing. The repertoire has about 110,000 clones, roughly 80% of them found once; the top ten carry more than 3%. General study results and limits: A prior analysis recorded that most TCR beta V segments were productive about 87% or about 30% of the time.

The CDR3 contains 14 residues when both ends are counted. Germline V gives CDR1 MNHEY, CDR2 SVGAGI. The source material was PBMCs. The V call is TRBV6-5, the J call TRBJ2-5; the listed D gene, TRBD2, was not tested against the DNA. This TCR was recovered from a man aged 55 to 70 in good health and CMV-seronegative. CDR3 residues: CASSSSVTSETQYF.